Below are 3 T cell receptor beta chains sequenced from a single sample in a study of T cell changes during pregnancy in multiple sclerosis. The data were produced by immunoSEQ multiplex PCR, yet TCRdb's version contains in-frame clones alone and is incomplete. The sample has about 54,000 clones, approximately 90% seen once; the top ten hold just under 0.6%. This specimen consisted of CD4+ T cells from peripheral blood mononuclear cells, obtained in the first trimester of pregnancy. Source of these receptors: a female donor with multiple sclerosis, enrolled in a pregnancy study.

This clone has just one count. V is TRBV18 and J is TRBJ2-1; the match to TRBD2 covers 8 bases. The CDR3 is 20 residues long. The J segment lost 2 bases and the V segment lost 2 bases, leaving 17 bases of the junction unmatched. CDR1 and CDR2 (germline): KGHSH, LQKENI. The CDR3 DNA reads TGTGCCAGCTCACCAACACCTAGCGGGTCCCCGGGGTGGGCCTACAATGAGCAGTTCTTC. This translates into CASSPTPSGSPGWAYNEQFF. Filled out from reference TRBV18 and TRBJ2-1, the complete variable domain reads NAGVMQNPRHLVRRRGQEARLRCSPMKGHSHVYWYRQLPEEGLKFMVYLQKENIIDESGMPKERFSAEFPKEGPSILRIQQVVRGDSAAYFCASSPTPSGSPGWAYNEQFFGPGTRLTVL.

This clone was counted a few times. This sequence joins TRBV19 and TRBJ2-1; D is undetermined. The length of the CDR3 is 14 residues. The V end was cut by 6 bases, the J end by 9 bases, with 18 bases between. Germline V CDR1 and CDR2: LNHDA, SQIVND (reference sequence). CDR3 residues: CASSLEINGFEQFF. The CDR3 nucleotides are TGTGCCAGTAGCCTAGAGATCAACGGGTTTGAGCAGTTCTTC. Using reference TRBV19 and TRBJ2-1 for the parts outside the CDR3, the full variable domain is DGGITQSPKYLFRKEGQNVTLSCEQNLNHDAMYWYRQDPGQGLRLIYYSQIVNDFQKGDIAEGYSVSREKKESFPLTVTSAQKNPTAFYLCASSLEINGFEQFFGPGTRLTVL.

On this clone: No conserved phenylalanine or tryptophan ends this CDR3, so it is likely a read error. The genes are TRBV7-2 and TRBJ1-2; 10 positions match TRBD1. CDR1 is SGHTA and CDR2 is FQGNSA in the germline V gene. Trimming at V came to 5 bases and at J to 2 bases, leaving 8 bases not matched to a gene. This CDR3 region has 16 residues. The CDR3 coding sequence is TGTGCCAGCAGCCCGGGACAGGGGCGGACCAACTATGGCTACACCCTC. Its translation: CASSPGQGRTNYGYTL.